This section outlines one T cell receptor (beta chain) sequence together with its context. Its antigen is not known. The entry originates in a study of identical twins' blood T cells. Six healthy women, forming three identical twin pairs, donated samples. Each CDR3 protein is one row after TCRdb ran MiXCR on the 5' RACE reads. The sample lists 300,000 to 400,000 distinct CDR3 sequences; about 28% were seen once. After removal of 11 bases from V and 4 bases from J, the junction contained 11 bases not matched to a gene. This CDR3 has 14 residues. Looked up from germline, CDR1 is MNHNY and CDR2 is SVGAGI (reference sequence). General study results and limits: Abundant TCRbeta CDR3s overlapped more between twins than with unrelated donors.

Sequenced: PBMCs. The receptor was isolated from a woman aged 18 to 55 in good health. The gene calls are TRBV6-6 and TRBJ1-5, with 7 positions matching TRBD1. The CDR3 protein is CASHPRGANQPQHF. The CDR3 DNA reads TGTGCCTCCCATCCCAGGGGGGCGAATCAGCCCCAGCATTTT.